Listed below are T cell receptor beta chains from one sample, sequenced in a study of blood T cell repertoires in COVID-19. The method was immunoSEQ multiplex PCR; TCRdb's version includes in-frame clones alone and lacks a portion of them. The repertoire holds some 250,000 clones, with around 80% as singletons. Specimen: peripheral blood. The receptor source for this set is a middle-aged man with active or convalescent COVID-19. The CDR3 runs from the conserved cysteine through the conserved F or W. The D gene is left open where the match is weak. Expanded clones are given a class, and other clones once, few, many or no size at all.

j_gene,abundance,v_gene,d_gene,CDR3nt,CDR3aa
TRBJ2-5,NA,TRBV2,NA,TGTGCCGTCGGGTCGAGAGAGACCCAGTACTTC,CAVGSRETQYF
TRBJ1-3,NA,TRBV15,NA,TGTGCCACCAGCAGAGATCTTAGGGGCAGCGGGACCAGCTCTGGAAACACCATATATTTT,CATSRDLRGSGTSSGNTIYF
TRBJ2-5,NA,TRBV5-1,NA,TGCGCCAGCAGCTCAAGCGAACAAGAGACCCAGTACTTC,CASSSSEQETQYF
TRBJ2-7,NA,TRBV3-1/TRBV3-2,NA,TGTGCCAGCAGCCAACGCCCGACATCATACGAGCAGTACTTC,CASSQRPTSYEQYF
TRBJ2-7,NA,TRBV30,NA,TGTGCCTGGAGTAGATACAACTACGAGCAGTACTTC,CAWSRYNYEQYF
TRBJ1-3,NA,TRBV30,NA,TGTGCCTGGAGTTCGAGTGGAAACACCATATATTTT,CAWSSSGNTIYF
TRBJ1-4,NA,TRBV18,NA,TGTGCCAGCTCACCACCGGGGGCGCCGGAAAAACTGTTTTTT,CASSPPGAPEKLFF
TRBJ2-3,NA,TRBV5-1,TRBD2,TGCGCCAGCAGTCCCACGGGGGGGGGAGATACGCAGTATTTT,CASSPTGGGDTQYF
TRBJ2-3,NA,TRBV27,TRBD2,TGTGCCAGCAGTTTAAGCGGGGGGGCAGATACGCAGTATTTT,CASSLSGGADTQYF
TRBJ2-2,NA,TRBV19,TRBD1,TGTGCCAGTAGTATTTCGGACAGGCGATTCACCGGGGAGCTGTTTTTT,CASSISDRRFTGELFF
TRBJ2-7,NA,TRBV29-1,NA,TGCAGCGTGAGGGTGGGAAGTTGGGACGAGCAGTACTTC,CSVRVGSWDEQYF
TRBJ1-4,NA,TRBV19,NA,TGTGCCAGTAGAAACCAGGGTACGACTAATGAAAAACTGTTTTTT,CASRNQGTTNEKLFF
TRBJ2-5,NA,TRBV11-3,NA,TGTGCCAGCAGCTTAGAGCGCTACCAAGAGACCCAGTACTTC,CASSLERYQETQYF
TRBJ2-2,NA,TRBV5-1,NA,TGCGCCAGCAGCTTAGCGGGGAACACCGGGGAGCTGTTTTTT,CASSLAGNTGELFF
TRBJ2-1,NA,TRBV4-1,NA,TGCGCCAGCAGCCAAGCGGGTTGGGGGGGCGATGAGCAGTTCTTC,CASSQAGWGGDEQFF
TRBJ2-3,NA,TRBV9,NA,TGTGCCAGCAGCCTTTGGGGGGTGAGCACAGATACGCAGTATTTT,CASSLWGVSTDTQYF
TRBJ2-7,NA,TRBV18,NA,TGTGCCAGCTCACCACCGATGCGGGAAGAGCAGTACTTC,CASSPPMREEQYF
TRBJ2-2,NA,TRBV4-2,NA,TGTGCCAGCAGCCAAGTCCGGGAGATAATCGGGGAGCTGTTTTTT,CASSQVREIIGELFF
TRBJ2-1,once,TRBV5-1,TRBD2,TGCGCCAGCAGCTTGACTAGCGGGGACGGCGAGCAGTTCTTC,CASSLTSGDGEQFF
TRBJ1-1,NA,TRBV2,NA,TGTGCCAGCAGTGACCCCCCAGGGGCTTTCTTT,CASSDPPGAFF
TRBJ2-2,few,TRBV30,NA,TGTGCCTGGAGAGGTAGGAGGGATTTGAACACCGGGGAGCTGTTTTTT,CAWRGRRDLNTGELFF
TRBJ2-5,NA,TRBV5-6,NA,TGTGCCAGCAGCTTGGCTTCGTTAGAGACCCAGTACTTC,CASSLASLETQYF
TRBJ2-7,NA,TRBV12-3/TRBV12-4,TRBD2,TGTGCCAGCAGGGGACTAGCTCTTAGGCAGTACTTC,CASRGLALRQYF
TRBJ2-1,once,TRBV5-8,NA,TGTGCCAGCAGCTTAAGGGGTGAGCAGTTCTTC,CASSLRGEQFF
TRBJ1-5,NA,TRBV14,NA,TGTGCCAGCAGCCAAGTTACGGGTCAGCCCCAGCATTTT,CASSQVTGQPQHF
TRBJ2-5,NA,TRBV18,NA,TGTGCCAGCTCACCACCGACGGCAGGGTCGGGTCGAGAGACCCAGTACTTC,CASSPPTAGSGRETQYF
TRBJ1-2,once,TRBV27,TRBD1,TGTGCCAGCAACAAATCAGGGGGCGCAGGAGGCTACACCTTC,CASNKSGGAGGYTF
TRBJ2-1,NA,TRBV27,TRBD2,TGTGCCAGCAGTTTTGCTAGCGGCGGATACTCCTACAATGAGCAGTTCTTC,CASSFASGGYSYNEQFF
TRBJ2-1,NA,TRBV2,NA,TGTGCCAGCAGTCAAAGGGGATCTGGTGAGCAGTTCTTC,CASSQRGSGEQFF
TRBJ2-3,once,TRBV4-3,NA,TGCGCCAGCAGCCAAGTCGGCACAGATACGCAGTATTTT,CASSQVGTDTQYF
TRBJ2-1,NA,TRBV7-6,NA,TGTGCCAGCAGCTTAGGAGCAGGGCAGGCTTACAATGAGCAGTTCTTC,CASSLGAGQAYNEQFF
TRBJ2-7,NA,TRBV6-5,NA,TGTGCCAGCCTGGGGGGTCCTCACTACGAGCAGTACTTC,CASLGGPHYEQYF
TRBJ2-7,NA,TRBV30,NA,TGTGCCTGGAGTGACAGGGTCTACGAGCAGTACTTC,CAWSDRVYEQYF
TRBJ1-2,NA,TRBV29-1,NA,TGCAGCGTTGCGGATTCCGGGGGCTACACCTTC,CSVADSGGYTF
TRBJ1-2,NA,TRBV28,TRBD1,TGTGCCAGCACCGAGACGACAGGGCTTGGCTACACCTTC,CASTETTGLGYTF
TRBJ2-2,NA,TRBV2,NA,TGTGCCAGACAGGTCACGAACACCGGGGAGCTGTTTTTT,CARQVTNTGELFF